This T cell receptor (beta chain) was obtained from a study of blood T cell repertoires in COVID-19. Study-level background: There were acute and convalescent COVID-19 samples, and they came from the United States, Italy and Spain. PBMCs, B-cell-depleted T cells, or T cells were the source of the cDNA or gDNA that made up the material.

The study drew participants aged 18 to 89 years from 20 to 30 US areas. Only in-frame clones appear in the TCRdb table, and some are missing; sequencing was by immunoSEQ multiplex PCR. The data show 350,000 to 500,000 clones, roughly 90% seen once. This CDR3 has 15 amino acids. V lost 5 bases, J lost 5 bases, and 16 bases lay in between. Germline V gives CDR1 SGHTA, CDR2 FQGTGA. The chain uses TRBV7-3 and TRBJ2-1; a weak D match, TRBD1 (5 bases). The source is a woman aged 18 to 35 who had been exposed to COVID-19. Material for sequencing was PBMCs or T cells enriched from blood (not recorded which). CDR3 loop: CASSPRERLDNEQFF. Here the CDR3 DNA reads TGTGCCAGCAGCCCCAGGGAAAGATTAGACAATGAGCAGTTCTTC.